The 14 T cell receptor beta chains reported below all come from one sample, sequenced in a study of regulatory T cells in long-lasting Graves disease (dated by TCRdb to the early 2020s). To prepare the library, multiplex PCR was applied. The instrument given in TCRdb is Illumina HiSeq 4000. iRepertoire HTBI primers and Arm-PCR amplification of CDR3 regions were used to construct TCR beta libraries. Clones were called with MiXCR by TCRdb after fastp trimmed the public reads at Q25, and only in-frame beta chains were retained. Entries that share a CDR3 protein sequence are merged under the most common genes and DNA. Recorded for this sample are about 530,000 distinct CDR3 sequences; 15% to 20% of them occurred a single time. The ten largest make up 20% to 25% of the sample. The time point label here, explained by the study, means: newly diagnosed GD, antithyroid drugs for less than 3 months. RNA was extracted from PBMCs in TRIzol for both TCR sequencing and RNA sequencing.

This sample was shared with a second study, whose subject was T cells in Graves' hyperthyroidism and ophthalmopathy.

The sample consisted of peripheral blood mononuclear cells (PBMCs), taken at new diagnosis, from a patient treated with antithyroid drugs. The receptors shown here come from a woman aged 40 to 65 with Graves disease. Donor details come from another sample of the same person, matched by shared clones.

This clonotype appeared many times. The chain employs TRBV7-9 and TRBJ2-2; the match to TRBD2 covers 10 bases. The length of the CDR3 is 17 residues. Germline V gene sequence: CDR1 SEHNR, CDR2 FQNEAQ (reference sequence). Trimming at V came to 5 bases and at J to 0 bases, leaving 6 bases not matched to a gene. The CDR3 loop is CASSPLGLATNTGELFF. DNA for the CDR3: TGTGCCAGCAGCCCATTGGGACTAGCGACGAACACCGGGGAGCTGTTTTTT.

This clonotype occurred many times. The rearrangement links TRBV10-3 to TRBJ1-1; 8 positions agree with TRBD1. V lost 6 bases, J lost 3 bases, and 6 bases stayed unmatched. The CDR3 is 14 amino acids. Germline-derived CDR1 and CDR2 are ENHRY and SYGVKD. CDR3 amino acids: CAISTTGEDTEAFF. The CDR3, as DNA: TGTGCCATCAGCACGACAGGGGAGGACACTGAAGCTTTCTTT.

In this sample, this clonotype turned up a few times. The V and J genes are TRBV30 and TRBJ1-2; no reliable D call. With 3 bases removed from V and 13 bases from J, the gap between germline ends came to 12 bases. CDR3 length equals 10 residues. The germline V gene has CDR1 GTSNPN and CDR2 SVGIG (reference sequence). Written as DNA, the CDR3 is TGTGCCTGGAGGGTGCATACCCTCACCTTC. It yields the protein CAWRVHTLTF.

This clonotype was observed a handful of times. The chain links TRBV20-1 to TRBJ1-5; 7 bases are shared with TRBD1. V gave up 0 bases and J gave up 6 bases; unmatched junction bases: 5. This CDR3 is built from 14 residues. The germline CDR1 and CDR2 sequences are DFQATT and SNEGSKA (reference sequence). In DNA, the CDR3 is TGCAGTGCTAGAGAAATGTCAGGGGGTCAGCCCCAGCATTTT. It is translated as CSAREMSGGQPQHF.

This clonotype has a count of ten or more. This chain connects TRBV20-1 to TRBJ2-7; D not resolved. CDR1 is DFQATT and CDR2 is SNEGSKA in the germline V gene (reference sequence). V lost 3 bases to trimming and J lost 0 bases, with 6 bases between them. The CDR3 length is 12 residues. CDR3 sequence reads: CSASDGSYEQYF. For the CDR3, the DNA is TGCAGTGCTAGTGACGGCTCCTACGAGCAGTACTTC.

The V gene is TRBV4-1, the J gene TRBJ2-3, with D possibly matching TRBD1 (8 bases). CDR1 and CDR2 from the germline V gene are MGHRA and YSYEKL. V lost 2 bases and J lost 0, with 15 bases in between. The CDR3 has 17 residues. This CDR3 is CASSQHGQGLSTDTQYF. The CDR3 DNA sequence: TGCGCCAGCAGCCAACACGGACAGGGACTAAGCACAGATACGCAGTATTTT.

This clonotype was seen ten or more times. The rearrangement links TRBV7-6 to TRBJ2-5, with TRBD1 matching over 7 bases. Losses at the gene ends were 5 bases for V and 4 bases for J; bases not matched to a gene: 4. Per the germline V gene, CDR1 is SGHVS and CDR2 is FNYEAQ. The CDR3 consists of 13 residues. CDR3 sequence reads: CASSNTGVETQYF. The CDR3 DNA reads TGTGCCAGCAGCAATACAGGGGTAGAGACCCAGTACTTC.

About this clonotype itself: At one end the junction does not follow the germline gene, possibly because of a read error. The V and J genes are TRBV2 and TRBJ1-5, with 9 bases lining up with TRBD1. Germline-derived CDR1 and CDR2 are SNHLY and FYNNEI. The CDR3 covers 14 residues. The CDR3 protein is CASRETGGNRPQHF. The DNA of the CDR3 is TGTGCCAGCAGAGAAACAGGGGGCAATCGGCCCCAGCATTTT.

This clonotype was seen more than once but under ten times. The chain joins TRBV20-1 to TRBJ2-7; TRBD2 is a possible D gene (5 bases). With 6 bases removed from V and 0 bases from J, the gap between germline ends came to 12 bases. CDR1 is DFQATT, CDR2 SNEGSKA, per germline (reference sequence). The CDR3 is 13 amino acids. CDR3 DNA: TGCAGTGCACACGATGGACTCTCCTACGAGCAGTACTTC. Encoded protein: CSAHDGLSYEQYF.

This clonotype was picked up many times. This chain uses TRBV6-1 with TRBJ2-5, with D unresolved. This CDR3 has 14 amino acids. V shed 4 bases and J shed 0 bases, with 9 bases lying between them. CDR1 MNHNS and CDR2 SASEGT come from the germline V gene. CDR3 protein: CASSVRVHQETQYF. The DNA for the CDR3 is TGTGCCAGCAGTGTCCGGGTCCACCAAGAGACCCAGTACTTC.

In its sample, this clonotype was seen many times. The V gene is TRBV6-1, the J gene TRBJ1-1; D remains unclear. CDR3 size: 13 residues. The germline V and J ends were trimmed by 10 bases and 5 bases, with 17 bases remaining between them. CDR1 MNHNS and CDR2 SASEGT come from the germline V gene. The CDR3 protein is CATQSTAPTEAFF. The DNA of the CDR3 is TGTGCCACCCAGAGTACAGCTCCGACTGAAGCTTTCTTT.

This clonotype was seen many times. The V and J genes are TRBV3-1 and TRBJ1-5; D uncertain. Per germline, CDR1 LGHDT and CDR2 YNNKEL (reference sequence). V shed 3 bases and J shed 0 bases, with 6 bases lying between them. The CDR3 is made up of 14 amino acids. DNA for the CDR3: TGTGCCAGCAGCCAGAGGGATAGCAATCAGCCCCAGCATTTT. Translation gives CASSQRDSNQPQHF. The full variable domain, rest sourced from reference TRBV3-1 and TRBJ1-5, is DTAVSQTPKYLVTQMGNDKSIKCEQNLGHDTMYWYKQDSKKFLKIMFSYNNKELIINETVPNRFSPKSPDKAHLNLHINSLELGDSAVYFCASSQRDSNQPQHFGDGTRLSIL.

This clonotype was seen ten or more times. The chain employs TRBV20-1 and TRBJ1-5; maybe TRBD1 (6 bases). The ends were cut back, 3 bases at V and 0 bases at J, with 12 bases in the middle. Per germline, CDR1 DFQATT and CDR2 SNEGSKA (reference sequence). The CDR3 covers 15 residues. In nucleotides, the CDR3 is TGCAGTGCTAGCCCTGGGGGGGCTAGCAATCAGCCCCAGCATTTT. Protein product: CSASPGGASNQPQHF.

The chain uses TRBV10-3 and TRBJ2-7, with 7 bases lining up with TRBD1. The V and J ends lost 2 bases and 5 bases, in that order; junction bases with no gene match: 3. CDR3 length: 13 amino acids. Germline CDR1 is ENHRY and CDR2 is SYGVKD. The CDR3 sequence is CAISELGQNEQYF. The CDR3 DNA sequence: TGTGCCATCAGTGAGCTGGGACAGAACGAGCAGTACTTC.